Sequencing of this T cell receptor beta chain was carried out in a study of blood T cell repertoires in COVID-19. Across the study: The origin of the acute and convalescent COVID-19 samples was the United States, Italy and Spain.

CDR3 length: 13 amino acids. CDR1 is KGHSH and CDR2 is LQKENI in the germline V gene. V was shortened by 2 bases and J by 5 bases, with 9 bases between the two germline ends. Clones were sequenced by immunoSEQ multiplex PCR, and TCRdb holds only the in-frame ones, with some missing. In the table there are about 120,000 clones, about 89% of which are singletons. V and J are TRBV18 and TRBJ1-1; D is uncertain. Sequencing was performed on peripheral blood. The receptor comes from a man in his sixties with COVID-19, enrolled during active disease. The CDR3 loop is CASSPDERTEAFF. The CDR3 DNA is TGTGCCAGCTCACCAGACGAGAGGACTGAAGCTTTCTTT.